This T cell receptor (beta chain) was recovered during a study of response to subunit inactivated influenza vaccine. TCRdb analysed the RT-PCR reads with MiXCR anew, one entry per CDR3 protein. The sample carries over 300,000 distinct CDR3 sequences, 21% recorded once. Whole-study results and caveats: T cells newly recruited by each seasonal influenza vaccination are few, the authors suggested.

Trimming at V came to 3 bases and at J to 8 bases, leaving 7 bases not matched to a gene. From germline, CDR1 is LGHDT and CDR2 YNNKEL (reference sequence). CDR3 length equals 14 residues. For this clonotype: Its target is unknown.

Sequencing was performed on PBMCs from blood, taken less than 22 months after vaccination. V gene TRBV3-1 combines with J gene TRBJ1-2; 9 positions agree with TRBD1. This clonotype was sampled from a man aged 50 to 69 who received an inactivated influenza vaccine. DNA for the CDR3: TGTGCCAGCAGCCATACGGGACAGGGAGCCGGCTACACCTTC. It specifies CASSHTGQGAGYTF.